Below, 7 T cell receptor beta chains from the same sample are listed, as sequenced in a study of T cells in Graves' hyperthyroidism and ophthalmopathy. The investigators amplified TCR beta CDR3 regions from RNA transcripts. RT-PCR in the first round (using the HTBI primer set) targeted the TCR CDR3. MiXCR, applied by TCRdb to the multiplex PCR reads, yields one record per CDR3 protein. The sample has about 720,000 distinct CDR3 sequences, about 17% seen once. The specimen sequenced was blood. The receptor set was obtained from a woman aged 45-65 years with Graves' hyperthyroidism that later progressed to Graves' ophthalmopathy.

The V and J genes are TRBV27 and TRBJ2-2, with D maybe TRBD2 (7 bases). V was trimmed by 10 bases and J by 3 bases, leaving 18 bases between them. The CDR3 loop spans 15 amino acids. The germline V gene has CDR1 MNHEY and CDR2 SMNVEV (reference sequence). CDR3 coding DNA: TGTGCCACCTGCCCGCGGGGGCTGCACACCGGGGAGCTGTTTTTT. As protein: CATCPRGLHTGELFF.

This clonotype came up many times. The chain couples TRBV18 to TRBJ1-1; D uncertain. The germline V gene encodes CDR1 KGHSH and CDR2 LQKENI. The CDR3 length is 14 residues. Trimming shortened V by 1 base and J by 5 bases, and 11 bases separated the two germline ends. The CDR3 loop reads CASSPRSGRTEAFF. CDR3 DNA sequence: TGTGCCAGCTCACCACGCTCAGGTAGGACTGAAGCTTTCTTT.

This clonotype was seen ten or more times. The chain carries TRBV11-2 and TRBJ2-1, with D possibly matching TRBD1 (7 bases). The V gene's germline CDR1 is SGHAT and CDR2 FQNNGV. The CDR3 runs to 12 residues. Trimming pared 3 bases from V and 8 bases from J, leaving 8 bases between. The CDR3 bases are TGTGCCAGCAGCTTCAGGGGGGATGAGCAGTTCTTC. Protein product: CASSFRGDEQFF.

The V gene is TRBV19, the J gene TRBJ1-2, with D possibly matching TRBD1 (6 bases). The CDR3 covers 15 residues. Germline V gene data show CDR1 as LNHDA and CDR2 as SQIVND (reference sequence). V was shortened by 3 bases and J by 7 bases, with 18 bases between the two germline ends. CDR3 loop: CASSINRASQAGYTF. DNA of the CDR3: TGTGCCAGTAGTATCAACAGGGCTTCACAGGCTGGCTACACCTTC.

This rearrangement joins TRBV30 to TRBJ2-7, with a weak D call TRBD2 (6 bases). Per the germline V gene, CDR1 is GTSNPN and CDR2 is SVGIG (reference sequence). CDR3 length: 15 residues. Between the trimmed V and J ends, which lost 1 base and 7 bases, there was a span of 20 bases. Written as DNA, the CDR3 is TGTGCCTGGAGTGAGAAGACAGTTCTCCGGGGGGAGCAGTACTTC. Encoded protein: CAWSEKTVLRGEQYF.

This clonotype showed up many times. J is TRBJ1-1 and V is TRBV4-1, with D uncertain. The CDR3 loop spans 13 amino acids. Germline-derived CDR1 and CDR2 are MGHRA and YSYEKL. V was shortened by 5 bases and J by 6 bases, with 13 bases between the two germline ends. CDR3: CASSFGGGAEAFF. CDR3 coding DNA: TGCGCCAGCAGCTTCGGAGGAGGCGCTGAAGCTTTCTTT.

The gene calls are TRBV19 and TRBJ1-1, with D tentatively TRBD1 (5 bases). V lost 7 bases, J lost 3 bases, and 18 bases lay in between. The germline CDR1 and CDR2 sequences are LNHDA and SQIVND (reference sequence). This CDR3 has 15 amino acids. The CDR3 is CASKTGPRGDTEAFF. CDR3 sequence (DNA): TGTGCCAGTAAAACGGGCCCGAGGGGCGACACTGAAGCTTTCTTT.